The rows below give T cell receptor beta chains drawn from one sample of a study of cytomegalovirus exposure and HLA in healthy donors. Data came from immunoSEQ multiplex PCR; TCRdb stores just in-frame clones and leaves some out. Among roughly 150,000 clones, 82% were seen once, and the ten largest hold 1.5%. Sequenced material: PBMCs. The receptors were gathered from a girl aged 10 to 17 in good health and CMV-seropositive. Both conserved end residues are part of each CDR3. Each record gives: V gene, clone size, J gene, D gene, CDR3 DNA, CDR3 protein. D genes are given only for firm matches. Clone size is not always given. Where it is, it says once, few, many or a class for expanded clones.

v_call: TRBV4-3; clone_size: -; j_call: TRBJ1-5; d_call: TRBD1; cdr3_nt: TGCGCCAGCAGCCAAGATAGACAGGGGCGTCAGCCCCAGCATTTT; cdr3_aa: CASSQDRQGRQPQHF
v_call: TRBV7-9; clone_size: -; j_call: TRBJ2-7; d_call: -; cdr3_nt: TGTGCCAGCACCGCAGCCAGGGGTTCCTACGAGCAGTACTTC; cdr3_aa: CASTAARGSYEQYF
v_call: TRBV5-1; clone_size: -; j_call: TRBJ2-7; d_call: -; cdr3_nt: TGCGCCAGCAGCCCAGACAGTCCCTACGAGCAGTACTTC; cdr3_aa: CASSPDSPYEQYF
v_call: TRBV5-4; clone_size: once; j_call: TRBJ1-4; d_call: -; cdr3_nt: TGTGCCAGCAGCCCAAGGGGCGGGGTAAAGGAAAAACTGTTTTTT; cdr3_aa: CASSPRGGVKEKLFF
v_call: TRBV11-3; clone_size: -; j_call: TRBJ2-1; d_call: TRBD1; cdr3_nt: TGTGCCAGCAGCCCGGACAGGGCCTACAATGAGCAGTTCTTC; cdr3_aa: CASSPDRAYNEQFF
v_call: TRBV29-1; clone_size: -; j_call: TRBJ1-1; d_call: -; cdr3_nt: TGCAGCGTTGACAAGGCAGGGATGAACACTGAAGCTTTCTTT; cdr3_aa: CSVDKAGMNTEAFF
v_call: TRBV9; clone_size: -; j_call: TRBJ1-4; d_call: TRBD1; cdr3_nt: TGTGCCAGCAGCGTAGGCGGGACAGACCCAGCAACTAATGAAAAACTGTTTTTT; cdr3_aa: CASSVGGTDPATNEKLFF
v_call: TRBV28; clone_size: once; j_call: TRBJ2-7; d_call: TRBD2; cdr3_nt: TGTGCCAGCACCAGCGGGGGGTCCTACGAGCAGTACTTC; cdr3_aa: CASTSGGSYEQYF
v_call: TRBV27; clone_size: -; j_call: TRBJ1-5; d_call: -; cdr3_nt: TGTGCCAGCAGCCTCAAGCCCAATCAGCCCCAGCATTTT; cdr3_aa: CASSLKPNQPQHF
v_call: TRBV7-9; clone_size: -; j_call: TRBJ2-5; d_call: TRBD1; cdr3_nt: TGTGCCAGCGGGGACAGCTCGCAAGAGACCCAGTACTTC; cdr3_aa: CASGDSSQETQYF
v_call: TRBV7-9; clone_size: -; j_call: TRBJ2-2; d_call: TRBD2; cdr3_nt: TGTGCCAGCAGCTTAAGAGGACTAGCGGGCGCCGGGGAGCTGTTTTTT; cdr3_aa: CASSLRGLAGAGELFF
v_call: TRBV9; clone_size: -; j_call: TRBJ1-3; d_call: -; cdr3_nt: TGTGCCAGCAGCGTAGGGCCCGGGAGTACTGGAAACACCATATATTTT; cdr3_aa: CASSVGPGSTGNTIYF
v_call: TRBV4-2; clone_size: -; j_call: TRBJ2-1; d_call: TRBD1; cdr3_nt: TGTGCCAGCAGCCGCCCGGACAGGGACAATGAGCAGTTCTTC; cdr3_aa: CASSRPDRDNEQFF
v_call: TRBV5-4; clone_size: once; j_call: TRBJ1-2; d_call: TRBD1; cdr3_nt: TGTGCCAGCAGCCCGAACTCGGACAGGGTTTATGGCTACACCTTC; cdr3_aa: CASSPNSDRVYGYTF
v_call: TRBV4-3; clone_size: -; j_call: TRBJ1-1; d_call: -; cdr3_nt: TGCGCCAGCAGCCAAGCGTTAACTTTCATGAACACTGAAGCTTTCTTT; cdr3_aa: CASSQALTFMNTEAFF
v_call: TRBV9; clone_size: -; j_call: TRBJ2-7; d_call: TRBD2; cdr3_nt: TGTGCCAGCAGCGAAGGACCGGGACTAGCGGGAGACGTTTCCTACGAGCAGTACTTC; cdr3_aa: CASSEGPGLAGDVSYEQYF
v_call: TRBV29-1; clone_size: -; j_call: TRBJ2-1; d_call: TRBD2; cdr3_nt: TGCAGCGTGGAGCGACTAGCGAATTCCAATGAGCAGTTCTTC; cdr3_aa: CSVERLANSNEQFF
v_call: TRBV5-6; clone_size: -; j_call: TRBJ1-1; d_call: -; cdr3_nt: TGTGCCAGCAGCCAGTGGGGCAGTGGGGGGGGAGGAAAAGCTTTCTTT; cdr3_aa: CASSQWGSGGGGKAFF
v_call: TRBV5-6; clone_size: -; j_call: TRBJ2-5; d_call: -; cdr3_nt: TGTGCCAGCAGCGAGGGACTCACCCAAGAGACCCAGTACTTC; cdr3_aa: CASSEGLTQETQYF
v_call: TRBV7-3; clone_size: -; j_call: TRBJ2-3; d_call: TRBD1; cdr3_nt: TGTGCCAGCAGCTCGAGACAGGGGGTTAGCACAGATACGCAGTATTTT; cdr3_aa: CASSSRQGVSTDTQYF
v_call: TRBV10-3; clone_size: -; j_call: TRBJ2-3; d_call: TRBD2; cdr3_nt: TGTGCCATCAGTGAGTCATTGTCCAGCGGGGAAAGCACAGATACGCAGTATTTT; cdr3_aa: CAISESLSSGESTDTQYF
v_call: TRBV30; clone_size: -; j_call: TRBJ2-7; d_call: TRBD1; cdr3_nt: TGTGCCGCGAACAGGGGGTCCTACGAGCAGTACTTC; cdr3_aa: CAANRGSYEQYF
v_call: TRBV14; clone_size: -; j_call: TRBJ1-1; d_call: -; cdr3_nt: TGTGCCAGCAGCCCATTTCGGGTGGACACTGAAGCTTTCTTT; cdr3_aa: CASSPFRVDTEAFF
v_call: TRBV18; clone_size: -; j_call: TRBJ1-1; d_call: -; cdr3_nt: TGTGCCAGCTCACCAACTCCGGGGTCGTCTATGAACACTGAAGCTTTCTTT; cdr3_aa: CASSPTPGSSMNTEAFF
v_call: TRBV5-1; clone_size: few; j_call: TRBJ2-5; d_call: TRBD2; cdr3_nt: TGCGCCAGCAGCTCAGCCGGGGGGCAAGAGACCCAGTACTTC; cdr3_aa: CASSSAGGQETQYF
v_call: TRBV5-1; clone_size: -; j_call: TRBJ2-1; d_call: -; cdr3_nt: TGCGCCAGCAGCTTGGGACAGCAATCCTACAATGAGCAGTTCTTC; cdr3_aa: CASSLGQQSYNEQFF
v_call: TRBV18; clone_size: -; j_call: TRBJ2-5; d_call: -; cdr3_nt: TGTGCCAGCTCACCAGGTAGTCAGGGGGAGACCCAGTACTTC; cdr3_aa: CASSPGSQGETQYF
v_call: TRBV6-6; clone_size: few; j_call: TRBJ1-5; d_call: TRBD1; cdr3_nt: TGTGCCAGCACGGAGCGACAGGGCAGTCAGCCCCAGCATTTT; cdr3_aa: CASTERQGSQPQHF
v_call: TRBV5-1; clone_size: -; j_call: TRBJ2-6; d_call: TRBD1; cdr3_nt: TGCGCCAGCAGCTTGTTGAGCGTGACAGGGTCAGGGGCCAACGTCCTGACTTTC; cdr3_aa: CASSLLSVTGSGANVLTF
v_call: TRBV4-1; clone_size: few; j_call: TRBJ2-1; d_call: TRBD2; cdr3_nt: TGCGCCAGCAGCCAAGTCCTTGAGCGGGAGGGCCTCCTGTTCAATGAGCAGTTCTTC; cdr3_aa: CASSQVLEREGLLFNEQFF
v_call: TRBV27; clone_size: -; j_call: TRBJ2-1; d_call: -; cdr3_nt: TGTGCCAGCAGTTCCTCGGTAGCGGTTTACAATGAGCAGTTCTTC; cdr3_aa: CASSSSVAVYNEQFF
v_call: TRBV7-2; clone_size: few; j_call: TRBJ2-5; d_call: -; cdr3_nt: TGTGCCAGCAGCTTCGGACAGATACAGTACTTC; cdr3_aa: CASSFGQIQYF
v_call: TRBV28; clone_size: -; j_call: TRBJ1-2; d_call: -; cdr3_nt: TGTGCCAGCAGTTTAAATGTGGGCAGGGGAGGGTATGGCTACACCTTC; cdr3_aa: CASSLNVGRGGYGYTF
v_call: TRBV4-2; clone_size: -; j_call: TRBJ2-7; d_call: -; cdr3_nt: TGTGCCAGCAGCCAAGCGGGTCTAGTGTACTTC; cdr3_aa: CASSQAGLVYF
v_call: TRBV27; clone_size: -; j_call: TRBJ2-5; d_call: -; cdr3_nt: TGTGCCAGCAGTTTTGGGGGGGGGCCGGAGACCCAGTACTTC; cdr3_aa: CASSFGGGPETQYF
v_call: TRBV7-9; clone_size: -; j_call: TRBJ2-7; d_call: -; cdr3_nt: TGTGCCAGCAGCTCCCTGTACGAGCAGTACTTC; cdr3_aa: CASSSLYEQYF
v_call: TRBV5-1; clone_size: few; j_call: TRBJ2-7; d_call: TRBD2; cdr3_nt: TGCGCCAGCAGCCCAATAGCGGGAGGGCCGGGCGAGCAGTACTTC; cdr3_aa: CASSPIAGGPGEQYF
v_call: TRBV2; clone_size: few; j_call: TRBJ1-2; d_call: -; cdr3_nt: TGTGCCAGCAGCGCCGTCTGGGACACCTTCTATGGCTACACCTTC; cdr3_aa: CASSAVWDTFYGYTF
v_call: TRBV27; clone_size: -; j_call: TRBJ2-2; d_call: -; cdr3_nt: TGTGCCAGCCTAGGGACAAAAGGGACCGGGGAGCTGTTTTTT; cdr3_aa: CASLGTKGTGELFF
v_call: TRBV28; clone_size: -; j_call: TRBJ2-7; d_call: -; cdr3_nt: TGTGCCAGCAGTTCAGCCGCGGGCGCCTACGAGCAGTACTTC; cdr3_aa: CASSSAAGAYEQYF
v_call: TRBV10-3; clone_size: -; j_call: TRBJ2-3; d_call: -; cdr3_nt: TGTGCCATCAGTATCGGACTAAGGGCAGATACGCAGTATTTT; cdr3_aa: CAISIGLRADTQYF
v_call: TRBV28; clone_size: -; j_call: TRBJ2-7; d_call: -; cdr3_nt: TGTGCCAGCACCCTCCGACAACTAGGTAGACGCTGGGAGCAGTACTTC; cdr3_aa: CASTLRQLGRRWEQYF
v_call: TRBV30; clone_size: -; j_call: TRBJ1-5; d_call: TRBD1; cdr3_nt: TGTGCCTGGAGTGTAACAGGGGCCAACTTGGTGAGACAGCCCCAGCATTTT; cdr3_aa: CAWSVTGANLVRQPQHF
v_call: TRBV27; clone_size: -; j_call: TRBJ1-3; d_call: -; cdr3_nt: TGTGCCAGCTCGAGGGATTTTCGAGGCACCATATATTTT; cdr3_aa: CASSRDFRGTIYF
v_call: TRBV4-1; clone_size: once; j_call: TRBJ2-5; d_call: TRBD2; cdr3_nt: TGCGCCAGCAGCCGAGGGACTAGCGAAAAAGAGACCCAGTACTTC; cdr3_aa: CASSRGTSEKETQYF
v_call: TRBV15; clone_size: once; j_call: TRBJ2-1; d_call: TRBD2; cdr3_nt: TGTGCCACCAGCAGCCCGGGACTAGCTTTCAATGAGCAGTTCTTC; cdr3_aa: CATSSPGLAFNEQFF
v_call: TRBV7-6; clone_size: -; j_call: TRBJ2-7; d_call: -; cdr3_nt: TGTGCCAGCAGCCCCTCCCCTCCCGGGAGCCCCTACGAGCAGTACTTC; cdr3_aa: CASSPSPPGSPYEQYF